This passage covers 9 T cell receptor beta chains from one sample sequenced in a study of T cell responses to AZD1222 COVID-19 vaccine. The assay was immunoSEQ multiplex PCR, and TCRdb's table has in-frame clones only and misses some. The sample consists of fewer than 250,000 clones, just over 90% of them appearing once. The source was peripheral blood, collected on day 0 of MenACWY control vaccination. These receptors all come from an adult in good health.

The chain combines TRBV7-9 with TRBJ1-4; D might be TRBD1 (5 bases). The CDR3 has 14 amino acids. The germline V gene encodes CDR1 SEHNR and CDR2 FQNEAQ (reference sequence). V was pared by 5 bases and J by 5 bases, with 12 bases between. The CDR3 region is CASSLGTRNEKLFF. CDR3 sequence (DNA): TGTGCCAGCAGCCTCGGGACTAGAAATGAAAAACTGTTTTTT.

The gene calls are TRBV19 and TRBJ1-5; the match to TRBD1 covers 8 bases. CDR1 and CDR2 (germline): LNHDA, SQIVND (reference sequence). The ends lost 4 bases at V and 4 bases at J; junction bases unmatched: 6. This CDR3 contains 15 residues. CDR3 region: CASSTGGTGNQPQHF. In DNA, the CDR3 is TGTGCCAGTAGTACGGGCGGGACAGGAAATCAGCCCCAGCATTTT.

The rearrangement links TRBV18 to TRBJ2-7; D gene uncertain. V gave up 3 bases and J gave up 6 bases, with 12 bases separating them. The CDR3 runs 13 residues. In germline, CDR1 is KGHSH, CDR2 LQKENI. Here the CDR3 DNA reads TGTGCCAGCTCACCCTCTAAGAAGGGCGAGCAGTACTTC. Residues: CASSPSKKGEQYF.

This chain joins TRBV2 and TRBJ2-5; weak D call: TRBD2 (5 bases). Germline V gene sequence: CDR1 SNHLY, CDR2 FYNNEI. The CDR3 spans 14 residues. V lost 0 bases and J lost 7, with 12 bases in between. CDR3 region: CASSEAERSGTQYF. The CDR3 region has the DNA TGTGCCAGCAGTGAAGCCGAGCGGTCTGGGACCCAGTACTTC.

J is TRBJ2-7 and V is TRBV7-8; no firm D call. The germline V gene has CDR1 SGHVS and CDR2 FQNEAQ. V lost 1 base to trimming and J lost 1 base, with 8 bases between them. CDR3 size: 14 residues. The CDR3 loop reads CASSLGVRSYEQYF. As DNA, the CDR3 is TGTGCCAGCAGCTTAGGGGTAAGGTCCTACGAGCAGTACTTC.

V usage is TRBV10-3 and J usage is TRBJ2-3, with D perhaps given as TRBD1 or TRBD2 (5 bases each). Germline CDR1 reads ENHRY; CDR2 reads SYGVKD. This CDR3 spans 15 amino acids. V was cut by 4 bases and J by 2 bases, with 13 bases left in between. CDR3 DNA: TGTGCCATCAGTGTAGGGGACGGACCCACAGATACGCAGTATTTT. It yields the protein CAISVGDGPTDTQYF.

This chain connects TRBV11-2 to TRBJ1-1, with D possibly being TRBD1 (5 bases). The V end was cut by 0 bases, the J end by 9 bases, with 17 bases between. The CDR3 consists of 15 residues. Germline CDR1 reads SGHAT; CDR2 reads FQNNGV. The DNA of the CDR3 is TGTGCCAGCAGCTTAGATCCCGGGGTGAGGGGACAAGCTTTCTTT. Its protein product is CASSLDPGVRGQAFF.

This clone was recorded once. This sequence joins TRBV9 and TRBJ2-5; D is perhaps TRBD2 (6 bases). TRBJ2-7 explains the end of the DNA better; the J call may be wrong. This CDR3 contains 15 residues. Germline CDR1 reads SGDLS; CDR2 reads YYNGEE. This CDR3 reads CASSEDPGRSYEQYF. Written as DNA, the CDR3 is TGTGCCAGCAGCGAGGATCCAGGGAGGTCCTACGAGCAGTACTTC.

V and J are TRBV7-9 and TRBJ1-1; D perhaps matches TRBD1 (5 bases). V was shortened by 3 bases and J by 7 bases, with 9 bases between the two germline ends. The CDR3 covers 12 residues. CDR1 and CDR2 (germline): SEHNR, FQNEAQ (reference sequence). The chain's CDR3 is CASSFGGGEAFF. The DNA of the CDR3 is TGTGCCAGCAGCTTTGGTGGGGGTGAAGCTTTCTTT.